The 14 T cell receptor beta chains below all came from one sample that was sequenced in a study of CD8 T cells in Susac syndrome. An amount of RNA that ranged from about 0.45 to 1 ug was reverse transcribed with random hexamers. TCRdb fed the immunoSEQ multiplex PCR reads into MiXCR, producing one record per CDR3 protein. The sample lists 200,000 or so distinct CDR3 sequences, 90% to 95% occurring once. Source material: CD4+ T cells from PBMCs. Receptors were obtained from a human donor with multiple sclerosis.

This chain uses TRBV20-1 with TRBJ2-7, with D possibly TRBD1 on 5 matching bases. The CDR3 covers 12 residues. The germline V gene encodes CDR1 DFQATT and CDR2 SNEGSKA (reference sequence). The V end was cut by 2 bases, the J end by 0 bases, with 5 bases between. CDR3 protein: CSARQGSYEQYF. Written as DNA, the CDR3 is TGCAGTGCTAGACAGGGCTCCTACGAGCAGTACTTC.

This chain links TRBV9 with TRBJ2-3, with D possibly called TRBD1 or TRBD2 (5 bases each). Germline V gene lookup returns CDR1 SGDLS and CDR2 YYNGEE. The CDR3 covers 15 residues. V gave up 2 bases and J gave up 0 bases, with 10 bases separating them. CDR3 loop: CASSVRDHSTDTQYF. In DNA form, the CDR3 reads TGTGCCAGCAGCGTTCGGGACCATAGCACAGATACGCAGTATTTT.

V and J are TRBV20-1 and TRBJ2-1; no definite D call. The CDR3 is 13 amino acids. From germline, CDR1 is DFQATT and CDR2 SNEGSKA (reference sequence). Between the trimmed V and J ends, which lost 4 bases and 2 bases, there was a span of 9 bases. The CDR3 loop reads CSANQAAYNEQFF. The DNA for the CDR3 is TGCAGTGCTAACCAGGCGGCCTACAATGAGCAGTTCTTC.

This chain uses TRBV5-1 with TRBJ1-2; D gene ambiguous. The germline V gene encodes CDR1 SGHRS and CDR2 YFSETQ. CDR3 length: 14 amino acids. Deletions cut 0 bases from V and 0 bases from J, with 6 bases between. This CDR3 reads CASSLEYSNYGYTF. The CDR3, as DNA: TGCGCCAGCAGCTTGGAGTACTCTAACTATGGCTACACCTTC. The full variable domain, with the rest looked up from reference TRBV5-1 and TRBJ1-2, is KAGVTQTPRYLIKTRGQQVTLSCSPISGHRSVSWYQQTPGQGLQFLFEYFSETQRNKGNFPGRFSGRQFSNSRSEMNVSTLELGDSALYLCASSLEYSNYGYTFGSGTRLTVV.

The chain employs TRBV7-8 and TRBJ1-1; TRBD1 matches 8 bases. The CDR3 has 14 amino acids. Germline CDR1 SGHVS, CDR2 FQNEAQ. The ends lost 0 bases at V and 10 bases at J; junction bases unmatched: 7. CDR3 sequence: CASSLATRTGRAFF. The CDR3 region has the DNA TGTGCCAGCAGCTTAGCGACGAGGACAGGGAGAGCTTTCTTT.

The chain links TRBV7-6 to TRBJ1-6, with a possible D match to TRBD1 (6 bases). V was pared by 4 bases and J by 9 bases, with 13 bases between. This CDR3 region has 14 residues. CDR1 and CDR2 (germline): SGHVS, FNYEAQ. The CDR3, as DNA: TGTGCCAGCAGCTCTACCGGGGGCCCTTCACCCCTCCACTTT. Translating it yields CASSSTGGPSPLHF.

The rearrangement links TRBV27 to TRBJ2-3; 7 positions agree with TRBD1. After removal of 7 bases from V and 4 bases from J, the junction contained 11 bases not matched to a gene. CDR1 MNHEY and CDR2 SMNVEV come from the germline V gene (reference sequence). The CDR3 runs to 15 residues. The CDR3 sequence: CASIPRGQPSDTQYF. DNA for the CDR3: TGTGCCAGCATCCCAAGGGGGCAGCCCTCAGATACGCAGTATTTT.

The V and J genes are TRBV6-1 and TRBJ2-1; possibly TRBD2 for D (6 bases). The germline CDR1 and CDR2 sequences are MNHNS and SASEGT. Trimming took 6 bases from V and 5 from J, leaving 11 bases between them. There are 13 residues in the CDR3. CDR3 in amino acids: CASRRSGDNEQFF. CDR3 bases: TGTGCCAGCAGGCGGTCGGGGGACAATGAGCAGTTCTTC.

V usage is TRBV29-1 and J usage is TRBJ2-1, with 9 nucleotides matching TRBD2. CDR1 is SQVTM and CDR2 is ANQGSEA in the germline V gene. This CDR3 region has 16 residues. The trim removed 3 bases at V and 3 bases at J, leaving 9 bases unmatched. The CDR3 is CSVEEGSGSFYNEQFF. CDR3 bases: TGCAGCGTTGAGGAGGGTAGCGGGAGTTTCTACAATGAGCAGTTCTTC.

The chain joins TRBV13 to TRBJ1-1; D gene uncertain. V gave up 2 bases and J gave up 0 bases, with 13 bases separating them. Per germline, CDR1 PRHDT and CDR2 FYEKMQ (reference sequence). The length of the CDR3 is 16 residues. CDR3 in DNA: TGTGCCAGCAGCTTAAGTTTTCTTGGGCTGAACACTGAAGCTTTCTTT. Protein sequence: CASSLSFLGLNTEAFF.

V usage is TRBV30 and J usage is TRBJ2-7; D ambiguous. The V gene lost 7 bases and the J gene lost 5 bases, with 15 bases spanning the gap. Germline values: CDR1 GTSNPN, CDR2 SVGIG (reference sequence). This CDR3 is 12 amino acids long. CDR3 region: CASNNGVHEQYF. CDR3 in DNA: TGTGCCTCCAATAATGGGGTCCACGAGCAGTACTTC.

The chain links TRBV4-2 to TRBJ2-7; TRBD2 matches at 8 bases. The V segment lost 0 bases and the J segment 6 bases; nucleotides outside the gene matches: 10. CDR3 length: 16 amino acids. Germline CDR1 and CDR2: LGHNA and YNFKEQ. Here the CDR3 reads CASSQDLAGIGPEQYF. The CDR3, as DNA: TGTGCCAGCAGCCAAGACTTAGCGGGAATAGGTCCCGAGCAGTACTTC.

The chain has TRBV12-3 or TRBV12-4 and TRBJ2-4, with 8 nucleotides matching TRBD1. V lost 5 bases to trimming and J lost 5 bases; unmatched junction nucleotides: 14. The CDR3 covers 17 residues. The CDR3 sequence is CASSTYRGRPKENIQYF. The CDR3 nucleotides are TGTGCCAGCAGTACTTACAGGGGGAGACCTAAGGAAAACATTCAGTACTTC.

V is TRBV29-1 and J is TRBJ1-1; 7 nucleotides align to TRBD1. Germline CDR1 reads SQVTM; CDR2 reads ANQGSEA. The V gene end was trimmed by 4 bases and the J gene end by 1 base; junction bases not matched to a gene: 12. The CDR3 spans 16 residues. The CDR3 reads CSVGPSFSGGNTEAFF. In DNA, the CDR3 is TGCAGCGTTGGCCCCTCGTTTTCAGGGGGGAACACTGAAGCTTTCTTT.